These 21 T cell receptor beta chains were all obtained from the same sample, sequenced in a study of cytotoxic CD8 clonotypes in ibrutinib-treated CLL. The table came from immunoSEQ multiplex PCR; TCRdb's copy has only in-frame clones and leaves some out. The sample yields about 29,000 clones, about 82% seen once. Sequencing was performed on PBMCs, taken after 24 months of ibrutinib treatment. The receptors stem from a human donor with chronic lymphocytic leukemia.

In nucleotides, the CDR3 is TGTGCCAGCAGCTTAAGCTTTGGAAAGGGAATGGTTGGTAATCAGCCCCAGCATTTT. It translates to CASSLSFGKGMVGNQPQHF. The V and J genes are TRBV7-9 and TRBJ1-5; D gene ambiguous. Germline lookup yields CDR1 SEHNR and CDR2 FQNEAQ (reference sequence). Trimming removed 2 bases from V and 4 bases from J, with 24 bases in between. This CDR3 comprises 19 residues.

The V call is TRBV10-3, the J call TRBJ2-2; 10 positions match TRBD1. The CDR3 consists of 17 residues. J gave up 5 bases and V 10 bases, and 16 bases lay outside the gene matches. Germline V gene lookup returns CDR1 ENHRY and CDR2 SYGVKD. CDR3 bases: TGTGCCACCACCGCGACAGGGGGCCCTACCTCAACCGGGGAGCTGTTTTTT. Protein product: CATTATGGPTSTGELFF.

The genes are TRBV11-2 and TRBJ2-5; D unclear. The V end was cut by 1 base, the J end by 1 base, with 10 bases between. The CDR3 consists of 15 residues. In germline, CDR1 is SGHAT, CDR2 FQNNGV. This chain's CDR3 is CASSLVGTVQETQYF. CDR3 coding DNA: TGTGCCAGCAGCTTAGTAGGTACAGTCCAAGAGACCCAGTACTTC.

For the CDR3, the DNA is TGTGCCAGCGCGCAGGGGGATTATGGCTACACCTTC. Its protein product is CASAQGDYGYTF. The V and J genes are TRBV2 and TRBJ1-2, with TRBD1 matching 7 bases. Germline V gives CDR1 SNHLY, CDR2 FYNNEI. The ends lost 8 bases at V and 5 bases at J; junction bases unmatched: 5. The CDR3 is 12 residues long.

J is TRBJ1-3 and V is TRBV19, with a weak D call TRBD1 (6 bases). Germline assignment: CDR1 LNHDA and CDR2 SQIVND (reference sequence). This CDR3 has 16 residues. With 1 base removed from V and 2 bases from J, the gap between germline ends came to 12 bases. The CDR3 sequence is CASSIASGVAGNTIYF. For the CDR3, the DNA is TGTGCCAGTAGTATAGCATCAGGGGTCGCTGGAAACACCATATATTTT.

The rearrangement uses TRBV7-3 and TRBJ2-2; D call uncertain. The V gene lost 0 bases and the J gene lost 5 bases, with 4 bases spanning the gap. From germline, CDR1 is SGHTA and CDR2 FQGTGA. This CDR3 comprises 13 residues. This CDR3 is CASSLTLTGELFF. CDR3 sequence (DNA): TGTGCCAGCAGCTTAACGTTAACCGGGGAGCTGTTTTTT.

The genes are TRBV28 and TRBJ2-1; D is possibly TRBD1 (5 bases). From germline, CDR1 is MDHEN and CDR2 SYDVKM. V dropped 4 bases and J dropped 7 bases, with 14 bases sitting between them. The CDR3 contains 14 residues. The DNA for the CDR3 is TGTGCCAGCAGTTCCAGGAAGGGGTTAAATGAGCAGTTCTTC. Translating it yields CASSSRKGLNEQFF.

The chain recombines TRBV30 with TRBJ1-5; D gene ambiguous. The CDR3 extends over 14 amino acids. CDR1 is GTSNPN and CDR2 is SVGIG in the germline V gene (reference sequence). With 0 bases removed from V and 9 bases from J, the gap between germline ends came to 15 bases. In DNA, the CDR3 is TGTGCCTGGAGTGTACGGAAAAGATTCTTGCCCCAGCATTTT. This gives the protein CAWSVRKRFLPQHF.

The chain joins TRBV6-1 to TRBJ1-2, with a possible D match to TRBD1 (5 bases). Germline V gene sequence: CDR1 MNHNS, CDR2 SASEGT. The V and J ends lost 6 bases and 7 bases respectively, with 15 bases between them. This CDR3 contains 13 residues. In DNA, the CDR3 is TGTGCCAGCAGGCCCCCGGGGGTTGGTGGCTACACCTTC. This translates into CASRPPGVGGYTF.

The CDR3 sequence: CASSLQGLHTDTQYF. CDR3 coding DNA: TGTGCCAGCAGTCTCCAGGGGTTACACACAGATACGCAGTATTTT. The V gene is TRBV7-9, the J gene TRBJ2-3; D is perhaps TRBD1 (6 bases). Trimming shortened V by 6 bases and J by 2 bases, and 15 bases separated the two germline ends. The CDR3 has 15 residues. CDR1 is SEHNR and CDR2 is FQNEAQ in the germline V gene (reference sequence).

In this sample, this clone turned up a few times. The chain employs TRBV5-4 and TRBJ1-6; TRBD1 is a possible D gene (6 bases). Germline values: CDR1 SGHNT, CDR2 YYREEE (reference sequence). The ends were cut back, 0 bases at V and 14 bases at J, with 12 bases in the middle. This CDR3 region has 13 residues. This CDR3 reads CASSLEQGLALHF. The CDR3 nucleotides are TGTGCCAGCAGCTTGGAACAGGGTCTGGCCCTCCACTTT. The full variable domain, rest sourced from reference TRBV5-4 and TRBJ1-6, is ETGVTQSPTHLIKTRGQQVTLRCSSQSGHNTVSWYQQALGQGPQFIFQYYREEENGRGNFPPRFSGLQFPNYSSELNVNALELDDSALYLCASSLEQGLALHFGNGTRLTVT.

The chain couples TRBV29-1 to TRBJ1-5; D possibly corresponds to TRBD1 (5 bases). Germline CDR1 reads SQVTM; CDR2 reads ANQGSEA. The CDR3 runs 13 residues. Trimming cost V 6 bases and J 5 bases, with 14 bases left between them. The CDR3, as DNA: TGCAGCGTCAGTGACAGCCTATATCAGCCCCAGCATTTT. This encodes CSVSDSLYQPQHF.

The chain links TRBV18 to TRBJ1-1; 7 bases fit TRBD1. This CDR3 has 14 residues. Per germline, CDR1 KGHSH and CDR2 LQKENI. The junction had 6 bases not matched to a gene; V was cut back by 4 bases and J by 4 bases. The CDR3 nucleotides are TGTGCCAGCTCACTCAGACAGGGTGGCACTGAAGCTTTCTTT. It encodes CASSLRQGGTEAFF.

This chain links TRBV6-6 with TRBJ1-5; D is unresolved. CDR3 size: 12 residues. Trimming left V 0 bases short and J 7 bases short, with 4 bases between. The germline CDR1 and CDR2 sequences are MNHNY and SVGAGI (reference sequence). Here the CDR3 reads CASSYSEQPQHF. DNA of the CDR3: TGTGCCAGCAGTTACTCGGAGCAGCCCCAGCATTTT.

J is TRBJ1-6 and V is TRBV2; 8 bases agree with TRBD1. The V gene end was trimmed by 2 bases and the J gene end by 9 bases; junction bases not matched to a gene: 3. Germline V lookup: CDR1 SNHLY, CDR2 FYNNEI. The CDR3 consists of 14 residues. The CDR3 DNA reads as TGTGCCAGCAGTGAACTCACAGGGGGTTCACCCCTCCACTTT. It is translated as CASSELTGGSPLHF. Using reference TRBV2 and TRBJ1-6 for the parts outside the CDR3, the full variable domain is EPEVTQTPSHQVTQMGQEVILRCVPISNHLYFYWYRQILGQKVEFLVSFYNNEISEKSEIFDDQFSVERPDGSNFTLKIRSTKLEDSAMYFCASSELTGGSPLHFGNGTRLTVT.

Details on this clone: The junction departs from the called germline gene at one end, perhaps through a read error. J is TRBJ2-1 and V is TRBV4-1, with D tentatively TRBD2 (5 bases). Germline V gene data show CDR1 as MGHRA and CDR2 as YSYEKL. The CDR3 extends over 16 amino acids. The CDR3 region has the DNA TGCGCCAGCAGCCACCCGCCTAGCACTCCTCACAATGAGCAGCTCTTC. It encodes CASSHPPSTPHNEQLF.

The chain is built from TRBV4-2 and TRBJ2-5; D gene ambiguous. Trimming left V 0 bases short and J 1 base short, with 3 bases between. The CDR3 contains 13 residues. Looked up from germline, CDR1 is LGHNA and CDR2 is YNFKEQ. CDR3 nucleotides: TGTGCCAGCAGCCAAGATTCCCAAGAGACCCAGTACTTC. Translated, it gives CASSQDSQETQYF.

This clone came up a few times. The chain uses TRBV30 and TRBJ1-1, with TRBD1 as a possible D gene (5 bases). Germline V gene sequence: CDR1 GTSNPN, CDR2 SVGIG (reference sequence). The CDR3 loop spans 15 amino acids. V lost 2 bases, J lost 1 base, and 14 bases lay in between. The DNA of the CDR3 is TGTGCCTGGAGTTTATGGGCCGGGGGGAACACTGAAGCTTTCTTT. Translation: CAWSLWAGGNTEAFF.

The chain has TRBV2 and TRBJ2-1; 10 bases match TRBD2. Germline CDR1 reads SNHLY; CDR2 reads FYNNEI. This CDR3 is 16 amino acids long. V lost 2 bases and J lost 5; bases outside the gene matches: 6. The CDR3 DNA sequence: TGTGCCAGCAGTGAAAGCCTAGCGGGGGACCACAATGAGCAGTTCTTC. This translates into CASSESLAGDHNEQFF.

This rearrangement joins TRBV29-1 to TRBJ2-7, with TRBD1 matching 8 bases. Germline loops: CDR1 SQVTM, CDR2 ANQGSEA. Germline trimming cut 4 bases from V and 5 bases from J; bases unmatched to any gene: 10. The CDR3 loop spans 14 amino acids. CDR3 in amino acids: CSVARQGAFDEQYF. The CDR3 nucleotides read TGCAGCGTTGCACGGCAGGGGGCCTTTGACGAGCAGTACTTC.

The V gene is TRBV23-1, the J gene TRBJ1-4; 7 nucleotides match TRBD1. TRBV23-1 is annotated as an ORF whose role is uncertain. V shed 11 bases, J shed 5 bases, and the junction held 8 bases outside the gene matches. This CDR3 contains 13 residues. In nucleotides, the CDR3 is TGCGCCGCCACGGGACAGAAGAATGAAAAACTGTTTTTT. This gives the protein CAATGQKNEKLFF.